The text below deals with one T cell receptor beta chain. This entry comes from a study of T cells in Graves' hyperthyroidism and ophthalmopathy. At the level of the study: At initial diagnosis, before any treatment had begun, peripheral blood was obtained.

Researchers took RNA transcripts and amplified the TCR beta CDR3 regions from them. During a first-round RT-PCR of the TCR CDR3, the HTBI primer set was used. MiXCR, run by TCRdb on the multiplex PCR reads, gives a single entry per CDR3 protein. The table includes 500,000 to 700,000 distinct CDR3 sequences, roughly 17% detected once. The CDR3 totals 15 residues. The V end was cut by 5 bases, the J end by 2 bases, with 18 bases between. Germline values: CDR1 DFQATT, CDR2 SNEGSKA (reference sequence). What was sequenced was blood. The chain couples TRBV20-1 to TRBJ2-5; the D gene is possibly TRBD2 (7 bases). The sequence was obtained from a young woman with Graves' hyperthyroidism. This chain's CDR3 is CSAQGSGEAQETQYF. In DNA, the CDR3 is TGCAGTGCTCAGGGGAGCGGGGAGGCTCAAGAGACCCAGTACTTC.